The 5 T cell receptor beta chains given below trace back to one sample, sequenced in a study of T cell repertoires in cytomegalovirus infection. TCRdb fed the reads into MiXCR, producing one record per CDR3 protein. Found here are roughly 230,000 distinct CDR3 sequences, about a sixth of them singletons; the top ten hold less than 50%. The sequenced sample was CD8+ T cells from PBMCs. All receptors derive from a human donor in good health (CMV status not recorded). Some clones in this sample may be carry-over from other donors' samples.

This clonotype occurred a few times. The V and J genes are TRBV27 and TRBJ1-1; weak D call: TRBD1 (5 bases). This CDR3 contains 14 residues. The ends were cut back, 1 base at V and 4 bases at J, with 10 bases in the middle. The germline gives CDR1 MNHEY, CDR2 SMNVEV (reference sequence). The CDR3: CASSLYGRATEAFF. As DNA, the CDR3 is TGTGCCAGCAGTTTATATGGCAGGGCCACTGAAGCTTTCTTT.

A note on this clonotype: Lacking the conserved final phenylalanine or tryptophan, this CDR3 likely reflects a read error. The CDR3 nucleotides are TGTGCCAGCAGCCAAGAGACAGAAAGCTCCTATGAGCAGTACTCC. Translated: CASSQETESSYEQYS. This chain joins TRBV4-2 and TRBJ2-7, with D perhaps TRBD1 (5 bases). This CDR3 comprises 15 residues. Germline CDR1 LGHNA, CDR2 YNFKEQ.

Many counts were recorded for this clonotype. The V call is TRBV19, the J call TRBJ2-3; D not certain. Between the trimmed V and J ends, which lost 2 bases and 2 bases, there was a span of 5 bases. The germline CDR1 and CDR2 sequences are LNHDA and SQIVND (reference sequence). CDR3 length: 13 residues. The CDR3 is CASSISLTDTQYF. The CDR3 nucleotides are TGTGCCAGTAGTATATCACTCACAGATACGCAGTATTTT.

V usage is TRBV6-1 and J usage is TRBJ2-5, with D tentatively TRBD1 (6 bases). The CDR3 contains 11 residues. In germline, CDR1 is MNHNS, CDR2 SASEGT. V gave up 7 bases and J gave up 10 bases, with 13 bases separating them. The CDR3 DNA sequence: TGTGCCAGCATGGGACACCTCGACCAGTACTTC. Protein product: CASMGHLDQYF.

CDR3 DNA: TGTGCCAGCAGCCCCCGCGTAGCGGGGGGTTCGAGCTCCTACGAGCAGTACTTC. Its translation is CASSPRVAGGSSSYEQYF. The chain couples TRBV7-6 to TRBJ2-7, with TRBD2 matching 10 bases. V shed 5 bases and J 0 bases; nucleotides not matched to a gene: 13. This CDR3 is 18 amino acids long. The germline V gene has CDR1 SGHVS and CDR2 FNYEAQ.